This entry lists 12 T cell receptor beta chains sequenced from one sample in a study of blood T cell repertoires in COVID-19. Profiling relied on immunoSEQ multiplex PCR, and the TCRdb table lists in-frame clones only, not all of them. The sample yields 30,000 to 40,000 clones, approximately 93% seen once. Sample: peripheral blood. These receptors originate from a male donor with active COVID-19.

The CDR3 region is CASSWGVVRRETQYF. The CDR3 nucleotides are TGTGCCAGCAGCTGGGGGGTAGTACGTAGAGAGACCCAGTACTTC. The chain combines TRBV7-2 with TRBJ2-5, with D possibly being TRBD2 (6 bases). This CDR3 has 15 residues. Trimming pared 4 bases from V and 4 bases from J, leaving 16 bases between. Germline V gene lookup returns CDR1 SGHTA and CDR2 FQGNSA.

J is TRBJ2-3 and V is TRBV4-2, with 10 bases matching TRBD2. Germline CDR1 is LGHNA and CDR2 is YNFKEQ. V was clipped by 4 bases and J by 2 bases; unmatched bases: 12. The CDR3 covers 18 residues. The CDR3 here is CASSLRGSGGVSTDTQYF. CDR3 DNA: TGTGCCAGCAGCCTCCGTGGAAGCGGGGGGGTATCCACAGATACGCAGTATTTT.

The DNA for the CDR3 is TGTGCCAGCAGCCGCCCTGGCACCTACGAGCAGTACTTC. The encoded protein is CASSRPGTYEQYF. The chain uses TRBV12-3 or TRBV12-4 and TRBJ2-7; D call uncertain. The V and J ends lost 6 bases and 2 bases respectively, with 11 bases between them. The CDR3 spans 13 residues.

The V gene is TRBV5-4, the J gene TRBJ1-1; D remains unclear. V was pared by 2 bases and J by 3 bases, with 5 bases between. The CDR3 is 12 residues long. CDR1 is SGHNT and CDR2 is YYREEE in the germline V gene (reference sequence). Here the CDR3 DNA reads TGTGCCAGCAGCTTCTACGACACTGAAGCTTTCTTT. It is translated as CASSFYDTEAFF.

The chain is built from TRBV6-5 and TRBJ1-2; a weak D match, TRBD1 (5 bases). The CDR3 sequence is 14 residues long. CDR1 is MNHEY, CDR2 SVGAGI, per germline. V lost 7 bases and J lost 1, with 13 bases in between. CDR3 sequence reads: CASKTDNLNYGYTF. CDR3 bases: TGTGCCAGCAAGACGGACAACCTTAACTATGGCTACACCTTC.

The chain recombines TRBV5-4 with TRBJ1-1, with TRBD1 matching 11 bases. V shed 4 bases, J shed 0 bases, and the junction held 14 bases outside the gene matches. Germline V gene lookup returns CDR1 SGHNT and CDR2 YYREEE (reference sequence). This CDR3 is 19 amino acids long. The CDR3 nucleotides are TGTGCCAGCAGCCGAATACCGGGACAGGGGGGTAGGTTGAACACTGAAGCTTTCTTT. It is translated as CASSRIPGQGGRLNTEAFF.

CDR3 sequence reads: CSATTSSGYTF. For the CDR3, the DNA is TGCAGCGCCACGACGTCTAGCGGCTACACCTTC. The V gene is TRBV29-1, the J gene TRBJ1-2, with unresolved D. From germline, CDR1 is SQVTM and CDR2 ANQGSEA. V was cut by 7 bases and J by 8 bases, with 14 bases left in between. The CDR3 consists of 11 residues. Full variable domain (rest looked up from reference TRBV29-1 and TRBJ1-2): SAVISQKPSRDICQRGTSLTIQCQVDSQVTMMFWYRQQPGQSLTLIATANQGSEATYESGFVIDKFPISRPNLTFSTLTVSNMSPEDSSIYLCSATTSSGYTFGSGTRLTVV.

This chain joins TRBV7-2 and TRBJ2-5; TRBD1 is a possible D gene (6 bases). Looked up from germline, CDR1 is SGHTA and CDR2 is FQGNSA. Trimming removed 0 bases from V and 7 bases from J, with 21 bases in between. CDR3 size: 17 residues. This CDR3 reads CASSLAGRITGRGTQYF. In DNA form, the CDR3 reads TGTGCCAGCAGCTTAGCGGGACGTATTACAGGGCGAGGGACCCAGTACTTC.

This clone occurred once. This chain uses TRBV2 with TRBJ1-2; possible D gene TRBD1, 6 bases. There are 17 residues in the CDR3. Germline-derived CDR1 and CDR2 are SNHLY and FYNNEI. The V gene lost 6 bases and the J gene lost 1 base, with 21 bases spanning the gap. The CDR3 DNA reads as TGTGCCAGCAGCGAGTTTTTAAGACAGGCCCTTAACTATGGCTACACCTTC. Translation gives CASSEFLRQALNYGYTF.

This chain links TRBV7-9 with TRBJ1-2; 8 bases map to TRBD1. The germline V gene encodes CDR1 SEHNR and CDR2 FQNEAQ (reference sequence). V lost 5 bases, J lost 5 bases, and 4 bases stayed unmatched. The CDR3 totals 13 residues. CDR3: CASSQTGEYGYTF. CDR3 bases: TGTGCCAGCAGCCAGACAGGGGAGTATGGCTACACCTTC.

The V gene is TRBV9, the J gene TRBJ1-3; no firm D call. V lost 1 base, J lost 3 bases, and 11 bases lay in between. The germline V gene has CDR1 SGDLS and CDR2 YYNGEE. CDR3 size: 15 residues. The CDR3 DNA reads as TGTGCCAGCAGCGTATTTGGAGGTAGTGGAAACACCATATATTTT. Translated: CASSVFGGSGNTIYF.

V and J are TRBV27 and TRBJ1-2, with a tentative D call TRBD1 (5 bases). Germline CDR1 is MNHEY and CDR2 is SMNVEV (reference sequence). Trimming took off 5 bases at V and 8 bases at J, with 18 bases between the two ends. The CDR3 spans 14 residues. The CDR3 protein is CASSPAGGLEGYTF. CDR3 DNA: TGTGCCAGCAGTCCTGCCGGGGGGTTGGAGGGCTACACCTTC.